The next 18 T cell receptor beta chains were all read from a single sample in a study of cytomegalovirus exposure and HLA in healthy donors. The primer mix had 60 Vbeta and 13 Jbeta primers. The protocol was immunoSEQ multiplex PCR, while the TCRdb copy is restricted to in-frame clones and leaves out a portion. The repertoire holds approximately 270,000 clones, with over 70% as singletons. Sequencing was carried out using PBMCs. The receptor set was obtained from a girl under 10 years old in good health and CMV-seronegative.

This clone was observed a single time. This chain connects TRBV19 to TRBJ2-3, with 12 bases fitting TRBD2. The CDR3 length is 19 residues. Germline assignment: CDR1 LNHDA and CDR2 SQIVND (reference sequence). With V trimmed by 5 bases and J by 4 bases, 16 bases remained unmatched. CDR3 sequence reads: CASSPTGLAGLTPPDTQYF. The CDR3 coding sequence is TGTGCCAGTAGTCCAACAGGACTAGCGGGACTTACCCCACCAGATACGCAGTATTTT. The whole variable domain, filled in from reference TRBV19 and TRBJ2-3, reads DGGITQSPKYLFRKEGQNVTLSCEQNLNHDAMYWYRQDPGQGLRLIYYSQIVNDFQKGDIAEGYSVSREKKESFPLTVTSAQKNPTAFYLCASSPTGLAGLTPPDTQYFGPGTRLTVL.

This clone was picked up a small number of times. The V and J genes are TRBV6-1 and TRBJ2-7; no clear D. Per the germline V gene, CDR1 is MNHNS and CDR2 is SASEGT. Trimming shortened V by 8 bases and J by 2 bases, and 7 bases separated the two germline ends. The CDR3 consists of 11 residues. The CDR3 DNA sequence: TGTGCCAGCGCATCTACCTACGAGCAGTACTTC. Translated, it gives CASASTYEQYF.

The DNA for the CDR3 is TGTGCCAGCAGCTTCGACCAGGGAGCTTTCTTT. It yields the protein CASSFDQGAFF. The chain couples TRBV7-9 to TRBJ1-1, with D possibly being TRBD1 (5 bases). Between the trimmed V and J ends, which lost 3 bases and 10 bases, there was a span of 9 bases. Germline CDR1 is SEHNR and CDR2 is FQNEAQ (reference sequence). This CDR3 is built from 11 residues.

The gene calls are TRBV28 and TRBJ2-1, with TRBD2 identical over 7 bases. Germline V gene data show CDR1 as MDHEN and CDR2 as SYDVKM. Germline trimming cut 3 bases from V and 4 bases from J; bases unmatched to any gene: 21. CDR3 length: 20 residues. This chain's CDR3 is CASSFLVSPGGGRLYNEQFF. CDR3 sequence (DNA): TGTGCCAGCAGTTTCCTCGTCTCTCCGGGGGGAGGTAGACTTTACAATGAGCAGTTCTTC.

The rearrangement uses TRBV7-8 and TRBJ2-3; D possibly corresponds to TRBD1 (7 bases). Trimming removed 7 bases from V and 1 base from J, with 18 bases in between. Germline V gene sequence: CDR1 SGHVS, CDR2 FQNEAQ. The CDR3 has 16 amino acids. CDR3 protein: CASIPQGVAGTDTQYF. Here the CDR3 DNA reads TGTGCCAGCATTCCCCAGGGGGTAGCGGGCACAGATACGCAGTATTTT.

The V call is TRBV5-1, the J call TRBJ2-7; the match to TRBD1 covers 11 bases. This CDR3 has 14 residues. After removal of 4 bases from V and 6 bases from J, the junction contained 6 bases not matched to a gene. Germline V gene data show CDR1 as SGHRS and CDR2 as YFSETQ. This chain's CDR3 is CASSIRTGGSEQYF. Here the CDR3 DNA reads TGCGCCAGCAGCATTCGGACAGGGGGCAGCGAGCAGTACTTC.

The gene calls are TRBV5-6 and TRBJ2-5; 9 nucleotides line up with TRBD1. The CDR3 covers 16 residues. The junction had 8 bases not matched to a gene; V was cut back by 1 base and J by 4 bases. Germline V gives CDR1 SGHDT, CDR2 YYEEEE. The DNA of the CDR3 is TGTGCCAGCAGCTTGTACCACAGGGGGCGACCAGAGACCCAGTACTTC. This encodes CASSLYHRGRPETQYF.

This sequence joins TRBV4-1 and TRBJ2-7, with 8 nucleotides matching TRBD1. The CDR3 contains 17 residues. Germline loops: CDR1 MGHRA, CDR2 YSYEKL. The ends lost 5 bases at V and 0 bases at J; junction bases unmatched: 12. CDR3: CASSDRVRQGTSYEQYF. The DNA of the CDR3 is TGCGCCAGCAGCGACCGGGTTAGACAGGGGACCTCCTACGAGCAGTACTTC.

As regards this clone: Other DNA sequences in the same sample also yield this CDR3. The chain is built from TRBV5-1 and TRBJ1-1; D gene unclear. Trimming took 7 bases from V and 0 from J, leaving 10 bases between them. There are 13 residues in the CDR3. Germline V gene lookup returns CDR1 SGHRS and CDR2 YFSETQ. The CDR3, as DNA: TGCGCCAGCTCCCCGGGGATGAACACTGAAGCTTTCTTT. Translation gives CASSPGMNTEAFF.

The chain carries TRBV7-6 and TRBJ2-5; D remains unclear. The germline V gene has CDR1 SGHVS and CDR2 FNYEAQ. With 4 bases removed from V and 0 bases from J, the gap between germline ends came to 3 bases. The length of the CDR3 is 12 residues. CDR3 sequence (DNA): TGTGCCAGCAGCTCGTACCAAGAGACCCAGTACTTC. Its translation is CASSSYQETQYF.

The V call is TRBV5-1, the J call TRBJ2-3; D perhaps matches TRBD2 (5 bases). The length of the CDR3 is 14 residues. The V gene's germline CDR1 is SGHRS and CDR2 YFSETQ. The V and J ends lost 1 base and 4 bases respectively, with 10 bases between them. CDR3 sequence: CASSLFHGADTQYF. DNA of the CDR3: TGCGCCAGCAGCTTGTTTCACGGGGCAGATACGCAGTATTTT.

V and J are TRBV6-5 and TRBJ2-5, with TRBD1 identical over 9 bases. The V segment lost 6 bases and the J segment 5 bases; nucleotides outside the gene matches: 10. The CDR3 spans 15 residues. Germline CDR1 reads MNHEY; CDR2 reads SVGAGI. CDR3 sequence reads: CASRTDRGPSETQYF. The DNA of the CDR3 is TGTGCCAGCAGAACGGACAGGGGACCGTCGGAGACCCAGTACTTC.

V usage is TRBV19 and J usage is TRBJ2-7, with TRBD1 identical over 7 bases. The germline gives CDR1 LNHDA, CDR2 SQIVND (reference sequence). The CDR3 has 14 residues. The ends lost 7 bases at V and 0 bases at J; junction bases unmatched: 6. CDR3 nucleotides: TGTGCCAGTATAGGGGGCGGACCCTCCTACGAGCAGTACTTC. Translated, it gives CASIGGGPSYEQYF.

The chain joins TRBV30 to TRBJ1-2; D not resolved. The V and J ends lost 5 bases and 1 base respectively, with 5 bases between them. This CDR3 is 11 amino acids long. Germline CDR1 and CDR2: GTSNPN and SVGIG (reference sequence). CDR3 loop: CAWDYNYGYTF. CDR3 nucleotides: TGTGCCTGGGACTATAACTATGGCTACACCTTC.

V and J are TRBV6-1 and TRBJ2-3; D perhaps matches TRBD2 (5 bases). CDR1 and CDR2 from the germline V gene are MNHNS and SASEGT. V dropped 0 bases and J dropped 4 bases, with 14 bases sitting between them. The CDR3 loop spans 16 amino acids. The CDR3 here is CASSEARDFGADTQYF. The CDR3, as DNA: TGTGCCAGCAGTGAAGCGCGTGATTTCGGGGCAGATACGCAGTATTTT.

A remark on this clone: A read error may account for a junction end that differs from germline. This chain uses TRBV7-9 with TRBJ2-7; 9 nucleotides match TRBD2. CDR1 SEHNR and CDR2 FQNEAQ come from the germline V gene (reference sequence). CDR3 length equals 13 residues. CDR3 in amino acids: CSSSLRGTSKKYF. CDR3 nucleotide sequence: TGTTCCAGCAGCTTAAGAGGGACTAGCAAAAAGTACTTC.

This sequence joins TRBV6-1 and TRBJ1-2; D is ambiguous. The CDR3 runs to 15 residues. CDR1 MNHNS and CDR2 SASEGT come from the germline V gene. Trimming shortened V by 6 bases and J by 3 bases, and 17 bases separated the two germline ends. CDR3 sequence: CASSPQRGLDYGYTF. CDR3 coding DNA: TGTGCCAGCAGCCCCCAAAGAGGGCTTGACTATGGCTACACCTTC.

On this clone itself: Additional DNA sequences in this sample encode the identical CDR3. The chain joins TRBV27 to TRBJ2-7; 11 bases map to TRBD2. Trimming at V came to 5 bases and at J to 4 bases, leaving 7 bases not matched to a gene. Germline V lookup: CDR1 MNHEY, CDR2 SMNVEV (reference sequence). This CDR3 spans 15 amino acids. CDR3 sequence (DNA): TGTGCCAGCAGTCCCCGAACTAGCGGGAGTTACGAGCAGTACTTC. Its translation is CASSPRTSGSYEQYF.